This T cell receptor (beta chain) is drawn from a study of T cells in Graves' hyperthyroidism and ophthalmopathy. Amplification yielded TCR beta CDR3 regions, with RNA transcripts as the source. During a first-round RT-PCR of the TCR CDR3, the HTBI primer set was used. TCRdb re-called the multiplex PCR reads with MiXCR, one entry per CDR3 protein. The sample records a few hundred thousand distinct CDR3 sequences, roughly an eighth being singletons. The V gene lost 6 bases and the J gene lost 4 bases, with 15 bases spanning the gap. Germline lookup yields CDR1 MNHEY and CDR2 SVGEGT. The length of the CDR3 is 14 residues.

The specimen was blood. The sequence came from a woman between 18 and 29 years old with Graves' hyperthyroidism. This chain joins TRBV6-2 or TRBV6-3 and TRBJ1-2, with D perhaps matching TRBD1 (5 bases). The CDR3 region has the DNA TGTGCCAGCAGGAGAGGGGTCAGGAGCTATGGCTACACCTTC. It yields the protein CASRRGVRSYGYTF.